These T cell receptor beta chains were read from a single sample in a study of beta chain features in type 1 diabetes. TCRdb keeps only in-frame clones here, not all; method: immunoSEQ multiplex PCR. The sample has 200,000 to 250,000 clones; about 9.3% are singletons. Specimen: naive CD4+ T cells from blood. These receptors came from a woman under 30 in good health. Both conserved end residues are part of each CDR3. A D gene is named only where the DNA matches it firmly. Clone size is given for some rows only: seen once, a few or many times, or a class if the clone is expanded.

D: NA
size: NA
V: TRBV5-4
J: TRBJ2-7
CDR3: CASSLTSSSSYEQYF
DNA: TGTGCCAGCAGCTTGACTAGCTCGAGCTCCTACGAGCAGTACTTC

D: NA
size: few
V: TRBV19
J: TRBJ1-1
CDR3: CASSISSAGDTEAFF
DNA: TGTGCCAGTAGTATTAGTTCGGCAGGGGACACTGAAGCTTTCTTT

D: TRBD2
size: few
V: TRBV6-1
J: TRBJ2-1
CDR3: CASSTGTRVYNEQFF
DNA: TGTGCCAGCAGTACTGGGACTAGAGTATACAATGAGCAGTTCTTC

D: NA
size: NA
V: TRBV6-6
J: TRBJ2-7
CDR3: CASTGGYEQYF
DNA: TGTGCCAGCACCGGCGGATACGAGCAGTACTTC

D: NA
size: few
V: TRBV2
J: TRBJ1-1
CDR3: CASSAVESTEAFF
DNA: TGTGCCAGCAGTGCCGTAGAGTCCACTGAAGCTTTCTTT

D: TRBD2
size: NA
V: TRBV28
J: TRBJ2-4
CDR3: CASSSSGIGKNIQYF
DNA: TGTGCCAGCAGCTCTAGCGGGATCGGCAAAAACATTCAGTACTTC

D: TRBD1
size: few
V: TRBV18
J: TRBJ1-2
CDR3: CASSLTTGEVYGYTF
DNA: TGTGCCAGCTCACTTACGACAGGGGAGGTTTATGGCTACACCTTC

D: NA
size: few
V: TRBV19
J: TRBJ1-2
CDR3: CASSRTGLGGYTF
DNA: TGTGCCAGTAGTCGAACAGGGTTGGGAGGCTACACCTTC

D: TRBD2
size: NA
V: TRBV5-6
J: TRBJ2-7
CDR3: CASRRRLAGSYEQYF
DNA: TGTGCCAGCAGGCGGCGACTAGCGGGTTCCTACGAGCAGTACTTC

D: NA
size: NA
V: TRBV6-5
J: TRBJ2-7
CDR3: CASSYSMWSHEQYF
DNA: TGTGCCAGCAGTTACTCGATGTGGAGCCACGAGCAGTACTTC

D: TRBD1
size: NA
V: TRBV19
J: TRBJ2-1
CDR3: CASTRIRTGANNEQFF
DNA: TGTGCCAGTACCCGGATCCGGACAGGGGCGAACAATGAGCAGTTCTTC

D: TRBD2
size: many
V: TRBV29-1
J: TRBJ2-1
CDR3: CSVVTSGRAPQFF
DNA: TGCAGCGTTGTGACTAGCGGGAGGGCCCCACAGTTCTTC

D: TRBD1
size: few
V: TRBV19
J: TRBJ2-1
CDR3: CASVQSLGDSTYNEQFF
DNA: TGTGCCTCAGTCCAAAGCCTCGGGGACAGCACCTACAATGAGCAGTTCTTC

D: TRBD1
size: few
V: TRBV11-2
J: TRBJ2-1
CDR3: CASSVLQGRYNEQFF
DNA: TGTGCCAGCAGCGTCCTACAGGGGCGGTACAATGAGCAGTTCTTC

D: TRBD2
size: few
V: TRBV5-4
J: TRBJ2-7
CDR3: CASRAGLAGDEQYF
DNA: TGTGCCAGTCGGGCAGGACTAGCGGGAGACGAGCAGTACTTC

D: NA
size: NA
V: TRBV2
J: TRBJ2-7
CDR3: CASSEGGLGEQYF
DNA: TGTGCCAGCAGTGAAGGTGGGCTGGGCGAGCAGTACTTC

D: NA
size: few
V: TRBV4-2
J: TRBJ1-2
CDR3: CASSQDPNGGQFYGYTF
DNA: TGTGCCAGCAGCCAAGATCCAAACGGGGGGCAGTTCTATGGCTACACCTTC

D: TRBD1
size: NA
V: TRBV6-1
J: TRBJ2-3
CDR3: CASSESGQGTDTQYF
DNA: TGTGCCAGCAGTGAATCAGGACAGGGGACAGATACGCAGTATTTT

D: NA
size: few
V: TRBV2
J: TRBJ1-2
CDR3: CASSATGNYGYTF
DNA: TGTGCCAGCAGCGCGACAGGAAACTATGGCTACACCTTC

D: NA
size: NA
V: TRBV5-5
J: TRBJ1-1
CDR3: CASSPNSPQNTEAFF
DNA: TGTGCCAGCAGCCCTAACAGCCCACAGAACACTGAAGCTTTCTTT

D: TRBD1
size: few
V: TRBV15
J: TRBJ2-3
CDR3: CATSSKTGGAGTDTQYF
DNA: TGTGCCACCAGCAGCAAGACAGGGGGCGCAGGCACAGATACGCAGTATTTT

D: NA
size: few
V: TRBV7-2
J: TRBJ1-4
CDR3: CASSLQIATNEKLFF
DNA: TGTGCCAGCAGCTTACAAATTGCAACTAATGAAAAACTGTTTTTT

D: NA
size: NA
V: TRBV5-1
J: TRBJ2-5
CDR3: CASSQRGPGLAKQETQYF
DNA: TGCGCCAGCAGCCAAAGGGGGCCAGGGCTAGCGAAGCAAGAGACCCAGTACTTC

D: NA
size: few
V: TRBV27
J: TRBJ1-1
CDR3: CASSLGQNTEAFF
DNA: TGTGCCAGCAGTCTCGGACAGAACACTGAAGCTTTCTTT

D: TRBD2
size: few
V: TRBV5-1
J: TRBJ2-7
CDR3: CASSLWGQTSGTYEQYF
DNA: TGCGCCAGCAGCTTATGGGGCCAGACTAGCGGGACCTACGAGCAGTACTTC

D: TRBD1
size: NA
V: TRBV2
J: TRBJ2-7
CDR3: CASSEYWTGDYEQYF
DNA: TGTGCCAGCAGTGAATACTGGACAGGGGACTACGAGCAGTACTTC

D: TRBD2
size: few
V: TRBV5-4
J: TRBJ2-2
CDR3: CASSLAPGTKNTGELFF
DNA: TGTGCCAGCAGCTTGGCCCCCGGGACTAAGAACACCGGGGAGCTGTTTTTT

D: NA
size: few
V: TRBV5-5
J: TRBJ2-1
CDR3: CASSSYPNEQFF
DNA: TGTGCCAGCAGCTCCTACCCCAATGAGCAGTTCTTC

D: NA
size: few
V: TRBV28
J: TRBJ1-1
CDR3: CASSYPSAVEAFF
DNA: TGTGCCAGCAGCTACCCTAGTGCTGTTGAAGCTTTCTTT

D: NA
size: NA
V: TRBV5-1
J: TRBJ2-3
CDR3: CASSLGLLQGTAEDTQYF
DNA: TGCGCCAGCAGCTTAGGGCTTTTACAGGGAACGGCTGAAGATACGCAGTATTTT

D: NA
size: NA
V: TRBV9
J: TRBJ2-5
CDR3: CASSVGWFRGEETQYF
DNA: TGTGCCAGCAGCGTCGGGTGGTTCCGAGGTGAAGAGACCCAGTACTTC

D: NA
size: few
V: TRBV28
J: TRBJ2-2
CDR3: CASSLRGELFF
DNA: TGTGCCAGCAGTTTACGTGGGGAGCTGTTTTTT

D: TRBD1
size: few
V: TRBV9
J: TRBJ1-1
CDR3: CASSVVWQGDTEAFF
DNA: TGTGCCAGCAGCGTAGTTTGGCAGGGGGACACTGAAGCTTTCTTT

D: NA
size: NA
V: TRBV5-1
J: TRBJ1-2
CDR3: CASSWGNGLSGDGYTF
DNA: TGCGCCAGCAGCTGGGGAAACGGACTTTCGGGGGATGGCTACACCTTC

D: NA
size: NA
V: TRBV5-1
J: TRBJ2-5
CDR3: CASSLDSQETQYF
DNA: TGCGCCAGCAGCTTGGACAGCCAAGAGACCCAGTACTTC

D: NA
size: few
V: TRBV6-6
J: TRBJ1-5
CDR3: CASSYEGGVGQPQHF
DNA: TGTGCCAGCAGTTACGAGGGAGGGGTCGGGCAGCCCCAGCATTTT

D: NA
size: few
V: TRBV2
J: TRBJ1-5
CDR3: CASSEEAGNQPQHF
DNA: TGTGCCAGCAGTGAAGAGGCAGGGAATCAGCCCCAGCATTTT

D: TRBD2
size: few
V: TRBV19
J: TRBJ2-7
CDR3: CASETSGSYEQYF
DNA: TGTGCCAGTGAGACTAGCGGTTCCTACGAGCAGTACTTC

D: TRBD1
size: NA
V: TRBV5-1
J: TRBJ2-4
CDR3: CASSLRTGGENIQYF
DNA: TGCGCCAGCAGCTTACGGACAGGGGGCGAAAACATTCAGTACTTC

D: NA
size: NA
V: TRBV7-3
J: TRBJ1-2
CDR3: CASSPDSNYGYTF
DNA: TGTGCCAGCAGCCCGGACAGCAACTATGGCTACACCTTC

D: NA
size: few
V: TRBV9
J: TRBJ1-1
CDR3: CASPTQGHTEAFF
DNA: TGTGCCAGCCCGACACAGGGCCACACTGAAGCTTTCTTT

D: TRBD1
size: few
V: TRBV19
J: TRBJ2-1
CDR3: CASSGQGRKFF
DNA: TGTGCCAGTAGTGGACAGGGGCGCAAGTTCTTC

D: NA
size: NA
V: TRBV27
J: TRBJ1-6
CDR3: CASSSRVARNSPLHF
DNA: TGTGCCAGCAGTTCCCGGGTTGCGAGGAATTCACCCCTCCACTTT

D: TRBD1
size: NA
V: TRBV19
J: TRBJ1-5
CDR3: CASSKGQGWNQPQHF
DNA: TGTGCCAGTAGTAAGGGACAGGGTTGGAATCAGCCCCAGCATTTT

D: NA
size: few
V: TRBV5-6
J: TRBJ2-5
CDR3: CASSLGGPRETQYF
DNA: TGTGCCAGCAGCTTGGGCGGCCCCCGGGAGACCCAGTACTTC

D: TRBD1
size: few
V: TRBV29-1
J: TRBJ1-1
CDR3: CSAEGANENTEAFF
DNA: TGCAGCGCCGAGGGGGCTAATGAGAACACTGAAGCTTTCTTT

D: NA
size: few
V: TRBV18
J: TRBJ1-1
CDR3: CASSPEAMNTEAFF
DNA: TGTGCCAGCTCACCAGAGGCTATGAACACTGAAGCTTTCTTT

D: NA
size: NA
V: TRBV5-1
J: TRBJ2-3
CDR3: CASSLDPRQDLPDTQYF
DNA: TGCGCCAGCAGCTTGGACCCTAGACAGGATTTACCAGATACGCAGTATTTT

D: TRBD2
size: few
V: TRBV10-3
J: TRBJ2-7
CDR3: CAISQTSGSYEQYF
DNA: TGTGCCATCAGTCAGACTAGCGGATCCTACGAGCAGTACTTC

D: TRBD1
size: NA
V: TRBV6-5
J: TRBJ2-1
CDR3: CASRSPGGSWFF
DNA: TGTGCCAGCAGAAGCCCAGGGGGTAGTTGGTTCTTC

D: TRBD2
size: NA
V: TRBV18
J: TRBJ2-2
CDR3: CASSKFSGPDTGELFF
DNA: TGTGCCAGCTCAAAGTTTAGCGGGCCGGACACCGGGGAGCTGTTTTTT